This TCR beta chain was retrieved from a study of cytomegalovirus exposure and HLA in healthy donors. The PCR made use of 60 Vbeta and 13 Jbeta primers. Assay: immunoSEQ multiplex PCR; the TCRdb copy retains only in-frame clones and omits some. Found here are under 200,000 clones, around 82% of them singletons; the top ten hold approximately 1.6%. As to this clone: What it recognizes is unknown.

In germline, CDR1 is MGHDK, CDR2 SYGVNS. The ends were cut back, 4 bases at V and 2 bases at J, with 5 bases in the middle. The CDR3 covers 12 residues. Regarding the study as a whole: A later analysis associated some 16,000 TCR beta sequences with HLA alleles at a 0.05 false discovery rate.

Specimen: PBMCs. The J gene is TRBJ2-5, the V gene TRBV25-1, with D hard to call. The clonotype comes from a male donor in good health and CMV-seronegative. The CDR3 region is CASSATQETQYF. CDR3 sequence (DNA): TGTGCCAGCAGTGCAACACAAGAGACCCAGTACTTC.